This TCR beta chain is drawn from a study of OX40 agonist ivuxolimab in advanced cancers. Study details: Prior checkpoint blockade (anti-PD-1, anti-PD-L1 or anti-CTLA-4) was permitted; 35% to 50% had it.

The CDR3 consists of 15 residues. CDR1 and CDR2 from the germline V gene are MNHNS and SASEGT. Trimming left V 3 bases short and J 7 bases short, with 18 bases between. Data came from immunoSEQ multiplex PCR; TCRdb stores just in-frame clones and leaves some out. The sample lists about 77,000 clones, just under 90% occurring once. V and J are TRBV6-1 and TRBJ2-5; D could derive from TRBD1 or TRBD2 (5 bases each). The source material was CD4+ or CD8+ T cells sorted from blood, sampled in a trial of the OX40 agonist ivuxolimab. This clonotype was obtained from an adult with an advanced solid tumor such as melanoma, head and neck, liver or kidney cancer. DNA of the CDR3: TGTGCCAGCAGTGAGCCCGGGACCCTCCGGGGGACCCAGTACTTC. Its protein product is CASSEPGTLRGTQYF.